The 15 T cell receptor beta chains presented below share a single source sample, sequenced in a study of post-analysis software for immune sequencing data. Study-level results: In patients, a few TRBV segments were more frequent than in controls, with TRBV5-6, TRBV5-1 and TRBV20-1 among them.

The antigens these receptors bind are not known. Sequencing libraries made from TCR beta cDNA carried unique molecular identifiers. Each CDR3 protein gets one entry after TCRdb re-called the PCR reads with MiXCR. The sample records 820,000 or so distinct CDR3 sequences, around 50% being singletons. The sequencing sample was made of blood. The receptor set was obtained from a girl aged 10 to 17 with multiple sclerosis.

V and J are TRBV15 and TRBJ2-1; 7 positions agree with TRBD2. CDR3 size: 12 residues. Trimming cost V 8 bases and J 8 bases; bases outside gene matches: 6. Germline CDR1 reads LNHNV; CDR2 reads YYDKDF (reference sequence). CDR3 residues: CATGGRVDEQFF. In DNA form, the CDR3 reads TGTGCCACCGGCGGGAGAGTTGATGAGCAGTTCTTC.

The chain employs TRBV5-6 and TRBJ2-7; perhaps TRBD1 as D (6 bases). Per the germline V gene, CDR1 is SGHDT and CDR2 is YYEEEE. The CDR3 spans 16 residues. Trimming took 4 bases from V and 2 from J, leaving 19 bases between them. The CDR3 reads CASSLEIRGAPYEQYF. The CDR3 coding sequence is TGTGCCAGCAGCCTGGAGATCAGGGGAGCACCCTACGAGCAGTACTTC.

DNA for the CDR3: TGTGCCAGTAGTGGACGACAATACGAGCAGTACTTC. Residues: CASSGRQYEQYF. This chain uses TRBV19 with TRBJ2-5, with D unclear. The J call may be wrong; the DNA end is better matched by TRBJ2-7. Germline V gene data show CDR1 as LNHDA and CDR2 as SQIVND (reference sequence). This CDR3 comprises 12 residues.

This chain joins TRBV6-4 and TRBJ2-5, with 10 bases aligning to TRBD2. This CDR3 contains 18 residues. V was clipped by 4 bases and J by 2 bases; unmatched bases: 13. CDR1 and CDR2 (germline): MRHNA, SNTAGT. CDR3 protein: CASSGSPRAGGLQETQYF. In DNA form, the CDR3 reads TGTGCCAGCAGTGGTTCCCCCCGAGCGGGAGGGTTACAAGAGACCCAGTACTTC.

The chain is built from TRBV5-1 and TRBJ2-7; TRBD1 aligns across 8 bases. The germline CDR1 and CDR2 sequences are SGHRS and YFSETQ. J lost 2 bases, V lost 0 bases, and 4 bases had no gene match. CDR3 size: 15 residues. The CDR3 DNA follows: TGCGCCAGCAGCTTGGGACAGGGGCAGCCCTACGAGCAGTACTTC. Protein product: CASSLGQGQPYEQYF.

This rearrangement joins TRBV28 to TRBJ1-2; a weak D match, TRBD1 (6 bases). The CDR3 totals 16 residues. The V gene lost 6 bases and the J gene lost 2 bases, with 19 bases spanning the gap. The germline CDR1 and CDR2 sequences are MDHEN and SYDVKM. The CDR3 protein is CASSSPRAGENYGYTF. CDR3 DNA: TGTGCCAGCAGCTCGCCGCGGGCAGGGGAGAACTATGGCTACACCTTC.

This chain links TRBV11-2 with TRBJ1-2, with D possibly matching TRBD1 (5 bases). Germline V gives CDR1 SGHAT, CDR2 FQNNGV. The CDR3 is made up of 14 amino acids. The V gene lost 5 bases and the J gene lost 4 bases, with 14 bases spanning the gap. The DNA for the CDR3 is TGTGCCAGCAGCCCGCGTACGGGGGTCTATGGCTACACCTTC. Its protein product is CASSPRTGVYGYTF.

This chain uses TRBV29-1 with TRBJ2-3; D unresolved. The CDR3 spans 13 residues. Germline V gene data show CDR1 as SQVTM and CDR2 as ANQGSEA. V was shortened by 4 bases and J by 0 bases, with 8 bases between the two germline ends. In DNA, the CDR3 is TGCAGCGTTGTGAGTCGGAGCACAGATACGCAGTATTTT. Its translation: CSVVSRSTDTQYF.

This clonotype appeared a few times. The J gene is TRBJ2-7, the V gene TRBV6-6; tentative D call: TRBD1 (5 bases). Trimming shortened V by 7 bases and J by 5 bases, and 18 bases separated the two germline ends. CDR3 length equals 14 residues. Germline assignment: CDR1 MNHNY and CDR2 SVGAGI (reference sequence). The CDR3 DNA reads TGTGCCAGCACCGGACACTCTACAGCCCACGAGCAGTACTTC. Translation: CASTGHSTAHEQYF.

In regard to this clonotype: One end of the junction varies from germline; a read error may be responsible. The genes are TRBV11-1 and TRBJ2-1; D perhaps matches TRBD1 (6 bases). This CDR3 is 15 amino acids long. The germline V gene has CDR1 SGHAT and CDR2 FQDESV (reference sequence). The CDR3 sequence is CVSSLARKGDNEQFF. The CDR3 DNA sequence: TGTGTCAGCAGCTTAGCCAGAAAGGGGGACAATGAGCAGTTCTTC.

In its sample, this clonotype was seen many times. The DNA for the CDR3 is TGTGCCAGCAGTTACTCCGCTAGCACAGATACGCAGTATTTT. Its protein is CASSYSASTDTQYF. The gene calls are TRBV6-5 and TRBJ2-3; D remains unclear. This CDR3 is built from 14 residues. Germline V gene lookup returns CDR1 MNHEY and CDR2 SVGAGI. Trimming shortened V by 0 bases and J by 0 bases, and 4 bases separated the two germline ends.

The table lists this clonotype with a count of one. The chain recombines TRBV12-3 or TRBV12-4 with TRBJ2-1; 9 bases line up with TRBD2. The CDR3 runs to 17 residues. V shed 6 bases, J shed 6 bases, and the junction held 15 bases outside the gene matches. The CDR3 DNA reads as TGTGCCAGCAGGTCTAGCCTGGCGCGGGAGGGCCCCAATGAGCAGTTCTTC. It yields the protein CASRSSLAREGPNEQFF.

A few counts support this clonotype. The chain carries TRBV12-5 and TRBJ2-1; 8 bases match TRBD2. CDR1 is LGHNT, CDR2 FRNRAP, per germline. J was trimmed by 9 bases and V by 0 bases; bases with no gene match: 10. CDR3 size: 16 residues. The CDR3 DNA reads TGTGCTAGTGGTTTGGTATTGGGACTAGGGTCGGGTGAGCAGTTCTTC. It encodes CASGLVLGLGSGEQFF.

The chain has TRBV3-1 and TRBJ2-7; weak D call: TRBD1 (5 bases). Per germline, CDR1 LGHDT and CDR2 YNNKEL (reference sequence). The ends were cut back, 5 bases at V and 2 bases at J, with 10 bases in the middle. The CDR3 extends over 13 amino acids. The CDR3 region has the DNA TGTGCCAGCAGCAGGGGCACGGCCTACGAGCAGTACTTC. As protein: CASSRGTAYEQYF.

The gene calls are TRBV29-1 and TRBJ1-2; D is undetermined. This CDR3 has 14 residues. Germline-derived CDR1 and CDR2 are SQVTM and ANQGSEA. Between the trimmed V and J ends, which lost 2 bases and 4 bases, there was a span of 14 bases. CDR3 protein: CSVEFRAVGYGYTF. CDR3 DNA: TGCAGCGTTGAATTCCGGGCGGTGGGCTATGGCTACACCTTC.